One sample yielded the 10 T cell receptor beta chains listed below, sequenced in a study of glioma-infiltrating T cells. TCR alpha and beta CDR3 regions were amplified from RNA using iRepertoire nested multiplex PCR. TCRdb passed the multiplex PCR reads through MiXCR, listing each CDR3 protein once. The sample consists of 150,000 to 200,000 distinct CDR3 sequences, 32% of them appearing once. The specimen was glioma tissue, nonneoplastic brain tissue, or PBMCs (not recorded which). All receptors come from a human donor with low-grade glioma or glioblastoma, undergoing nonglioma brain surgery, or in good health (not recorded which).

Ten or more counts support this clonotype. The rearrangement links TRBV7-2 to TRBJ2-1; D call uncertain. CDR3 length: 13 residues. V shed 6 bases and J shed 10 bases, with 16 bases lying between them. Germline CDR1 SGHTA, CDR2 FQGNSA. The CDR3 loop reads CASSIRISEEQFF. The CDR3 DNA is TGTGCCAGCAGTATTAGGATCTCGGAGGAGCAGTTCTTC.

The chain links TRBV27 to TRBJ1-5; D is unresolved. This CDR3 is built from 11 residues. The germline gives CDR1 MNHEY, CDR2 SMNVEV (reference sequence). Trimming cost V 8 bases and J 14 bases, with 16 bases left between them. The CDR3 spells CASAGNQQKHF. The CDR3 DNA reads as TGTGCCAGCGCCGGAAATCAGCAAAAGCATTTT.

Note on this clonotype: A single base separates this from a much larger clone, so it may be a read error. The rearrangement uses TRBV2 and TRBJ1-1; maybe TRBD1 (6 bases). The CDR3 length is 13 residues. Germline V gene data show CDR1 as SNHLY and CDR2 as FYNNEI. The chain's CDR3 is CASSRTGSTESFF. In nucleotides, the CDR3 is TGTGCCAGCAGCCGCACAGGGTCAACTGAATCTTTCTTT.

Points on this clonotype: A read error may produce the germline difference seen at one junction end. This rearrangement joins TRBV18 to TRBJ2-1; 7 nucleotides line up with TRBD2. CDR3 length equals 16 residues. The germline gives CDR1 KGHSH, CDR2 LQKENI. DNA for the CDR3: TGTGCCAGCTCACCACCGGAGGGGAGGGCATACAATGAGCAGTCCTTC. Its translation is CASSPPEGRAYNEQSF.

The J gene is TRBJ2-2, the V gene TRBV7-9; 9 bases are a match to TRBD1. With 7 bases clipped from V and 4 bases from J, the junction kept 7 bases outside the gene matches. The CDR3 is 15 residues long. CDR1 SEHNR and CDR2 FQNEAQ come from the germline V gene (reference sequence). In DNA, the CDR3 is TGTGCCAGCAATTCCGGGACAGGGTCCACCGGGGAGCTGTTTTTT. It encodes CASNSGTGSTGELFF.

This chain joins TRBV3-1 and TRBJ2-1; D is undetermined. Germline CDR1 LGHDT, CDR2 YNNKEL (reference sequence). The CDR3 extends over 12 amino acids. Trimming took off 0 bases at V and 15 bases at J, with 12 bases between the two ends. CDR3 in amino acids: CASSQETGNRFF. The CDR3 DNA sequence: TGTGCCAGCAGCCAAGAGACTGGTAACCGGTTCTTC.

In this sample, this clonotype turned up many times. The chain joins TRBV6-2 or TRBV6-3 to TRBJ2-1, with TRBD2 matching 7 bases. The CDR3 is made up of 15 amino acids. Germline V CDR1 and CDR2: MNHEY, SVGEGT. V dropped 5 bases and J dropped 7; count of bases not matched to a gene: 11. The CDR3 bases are TGTGCCAGCAGTCAACTGGCGGGAGCAGGTAATGAGCAGTTCTTC. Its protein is CASSQLAGAGNEQFF.

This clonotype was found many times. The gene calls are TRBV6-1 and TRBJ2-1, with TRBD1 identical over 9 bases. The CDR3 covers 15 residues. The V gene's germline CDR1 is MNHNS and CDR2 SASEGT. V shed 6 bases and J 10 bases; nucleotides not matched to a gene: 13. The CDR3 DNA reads TGTGCCAGCAGGTCTCCGGGACAGGGTCGACGCGAGCAGTTCTTC. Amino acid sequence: CASRSPGQGRREQFF.

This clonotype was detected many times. CDR3 protein: CASSLLRSALKETQYF. The CDR3, as DNA: TGTGCCAGCAGTTTGCTCCGGAGCGCCCTCAAAGAGACCCAGTACTTC. This rearrangement joins TRBV28 to TRBJ2-5, with D hard to call. CDR3 length equals 16 residues. V lost 3 bases, J lost 3 bases, and 17 bases lay in between. The germline V gene has CDR1 MDHEN and CDR2 SYDVKM.

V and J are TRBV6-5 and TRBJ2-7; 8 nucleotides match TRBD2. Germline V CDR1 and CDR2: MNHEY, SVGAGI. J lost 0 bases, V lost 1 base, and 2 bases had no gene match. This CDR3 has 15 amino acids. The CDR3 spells CASSYLTSDSYEQYF. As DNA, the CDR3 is TGTGCCAGCAGTTACTTGACTAGCGACTCCTACGAGCAGTACTTC.